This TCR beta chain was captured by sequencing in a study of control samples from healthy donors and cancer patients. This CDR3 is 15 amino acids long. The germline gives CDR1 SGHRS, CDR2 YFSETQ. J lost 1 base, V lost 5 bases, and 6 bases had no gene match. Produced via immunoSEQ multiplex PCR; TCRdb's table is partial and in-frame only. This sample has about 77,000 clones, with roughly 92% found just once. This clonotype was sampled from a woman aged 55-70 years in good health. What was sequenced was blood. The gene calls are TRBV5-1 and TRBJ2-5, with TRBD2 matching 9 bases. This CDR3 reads CASSEAGGPQETQYF. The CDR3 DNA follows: TGCGCCAGCAGTGAAGCGGGAGGCCCCCAAGAGACCCAGTACTTC.